This T cell receptor beta chain is from a study of cytomegalovirus exposure and HLA in healthy donors. On the study more broadly: For the roughly 400 genotyped donors, roughly 80% fell within the Caucasian-associated ancestry cluster. Study-wide points: In vitro checks showed that a few CMV-associated chains really do target CMV antigens. Prediction of most subjects' HLA-A and HLA-B alleles by TCR beta sequences was reportedly accurate. Among TCR sequences, most were rare, though some public TCRs appeared in many donors.

This clone was seen only a few times. Its antigen is as yet unknown. The PCR was carried out with 60 Vbeta primers and 13 Jbeta primers. Here immunoSEQ multiplex PCR was the method, and the copy in TCRdb shows in-frame clones only, minus some. Of some 200,000 clones listed, approximately 85% are singletons. Deletions cut 5 bases from V and 5 bases from J, with 15 bases between. Germline loops: CDR1 SEHNR, CDR2 FQNEAQ (reference sequence). The CDR3 consists of 14 residues. This TCR was sampled from a girl between 10 and 17 years old in good health and CMV-seropositive. The chain carries TRBV7-9 and TRBJ2-5; possibly TRBD2 for D (6 bases). Sample: PBMCs. The CDR3 here is CASSPPAGRETQYF. The CDR3 DNA follows: TGTGCCAGCAGCCCCCCTGCGGGACGGGAGACCCAGTACTTC.